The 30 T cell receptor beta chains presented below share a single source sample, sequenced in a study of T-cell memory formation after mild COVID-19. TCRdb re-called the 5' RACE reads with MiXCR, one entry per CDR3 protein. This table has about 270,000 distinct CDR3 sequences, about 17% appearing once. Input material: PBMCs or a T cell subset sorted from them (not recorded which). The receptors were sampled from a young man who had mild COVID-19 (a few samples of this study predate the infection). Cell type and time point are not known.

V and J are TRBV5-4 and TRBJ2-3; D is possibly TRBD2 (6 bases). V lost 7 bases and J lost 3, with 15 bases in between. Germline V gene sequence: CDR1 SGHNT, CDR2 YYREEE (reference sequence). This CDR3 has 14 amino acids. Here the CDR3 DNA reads TGTGCCAGCCGGGCGGGGTCTTGGACAGATACGCAGTATTTT. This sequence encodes CASRAGSWTDTQYF.

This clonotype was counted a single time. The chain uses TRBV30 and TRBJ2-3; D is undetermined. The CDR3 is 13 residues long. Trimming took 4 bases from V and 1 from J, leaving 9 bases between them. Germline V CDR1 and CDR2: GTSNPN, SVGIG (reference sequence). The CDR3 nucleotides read TGTGCCTGGATGGGGTCAGGCACAGATACGCAGTATTTT. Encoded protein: CAWMGSGTDTQYF.

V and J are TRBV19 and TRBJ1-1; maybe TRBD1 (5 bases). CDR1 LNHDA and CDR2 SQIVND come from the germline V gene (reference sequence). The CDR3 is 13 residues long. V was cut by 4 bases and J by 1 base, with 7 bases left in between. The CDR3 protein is CASSKTENTEAFF. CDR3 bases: TGTGCCAGTAGTAAGACAGAGAACACTGAAGCTTTCTTT.

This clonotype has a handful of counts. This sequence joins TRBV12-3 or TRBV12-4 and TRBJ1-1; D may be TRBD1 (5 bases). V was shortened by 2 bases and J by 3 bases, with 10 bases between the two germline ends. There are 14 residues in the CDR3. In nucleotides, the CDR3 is TGTGCCAGCAGTTTACAGGGAAGGGACACTGAAGCTTTCTTT. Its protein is CASSLQGRDTEAFF.

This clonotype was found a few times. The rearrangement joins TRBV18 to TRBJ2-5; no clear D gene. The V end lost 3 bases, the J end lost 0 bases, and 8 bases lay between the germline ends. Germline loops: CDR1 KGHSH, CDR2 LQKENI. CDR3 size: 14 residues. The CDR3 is CASSPTGYQETQYF. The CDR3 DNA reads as TGTGCCAGCTCACCGACCGGGTACCAAGAGACCCAGTACTTC.

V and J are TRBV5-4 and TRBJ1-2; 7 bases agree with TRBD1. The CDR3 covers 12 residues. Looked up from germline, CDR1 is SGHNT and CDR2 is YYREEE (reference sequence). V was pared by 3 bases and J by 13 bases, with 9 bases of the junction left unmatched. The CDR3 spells CASSSDREERTF. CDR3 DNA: TGTGCCAGCAGCTCCGACAGGGAGGAACGCACCTTC.

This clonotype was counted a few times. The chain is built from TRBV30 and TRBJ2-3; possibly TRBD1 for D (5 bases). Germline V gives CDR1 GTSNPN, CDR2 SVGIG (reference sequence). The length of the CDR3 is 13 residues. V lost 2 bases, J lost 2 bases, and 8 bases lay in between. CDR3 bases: TGTGCCTGGAGTAGGGGATACACAGATACGCAGTATTTT. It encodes CAWSRGYTDTQYF.

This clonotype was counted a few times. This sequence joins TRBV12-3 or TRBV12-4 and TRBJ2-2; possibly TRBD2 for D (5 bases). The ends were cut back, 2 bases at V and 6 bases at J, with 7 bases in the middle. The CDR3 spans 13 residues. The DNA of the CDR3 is TGTGCCAGCAGTTTATTCGGGGCCGGGGAGCTGTTTTTT. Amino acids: CASSLFGAGELFF.

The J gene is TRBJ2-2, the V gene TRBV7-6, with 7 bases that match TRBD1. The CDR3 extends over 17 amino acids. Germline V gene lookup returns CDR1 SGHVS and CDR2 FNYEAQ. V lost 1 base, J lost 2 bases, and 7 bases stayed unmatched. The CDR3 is CASSLERGGYNTGELFF. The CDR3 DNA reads TGTGCCAGCAGCTTAGAGAGAGGGGGCTATAACACCGGGGAGCTGTTTTTT.

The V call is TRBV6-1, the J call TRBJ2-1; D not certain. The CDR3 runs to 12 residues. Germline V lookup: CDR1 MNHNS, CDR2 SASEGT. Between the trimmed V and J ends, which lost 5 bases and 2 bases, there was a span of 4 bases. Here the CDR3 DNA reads TGTGCCAGCAGTATCGCCTACAATGAGCAGTTCTTC. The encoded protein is CASSIAYNEQFF.

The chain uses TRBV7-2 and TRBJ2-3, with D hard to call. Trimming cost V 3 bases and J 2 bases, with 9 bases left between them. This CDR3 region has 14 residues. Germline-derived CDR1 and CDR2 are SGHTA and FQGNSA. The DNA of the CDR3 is TGTGCCAGCAGCTTCGGGCCCCTCACAGATACGCAGTATTTT. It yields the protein CASSFGPLTDTQYF.

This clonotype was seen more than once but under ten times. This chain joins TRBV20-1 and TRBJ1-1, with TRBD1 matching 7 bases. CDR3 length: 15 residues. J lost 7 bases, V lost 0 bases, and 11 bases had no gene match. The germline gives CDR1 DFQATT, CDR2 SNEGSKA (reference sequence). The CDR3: CSARDPARGLDEAFF. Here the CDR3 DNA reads TGCAGTGCTAGAGACCCAGCAAGGGGGCTGGATGAAGCTTTCTTT.

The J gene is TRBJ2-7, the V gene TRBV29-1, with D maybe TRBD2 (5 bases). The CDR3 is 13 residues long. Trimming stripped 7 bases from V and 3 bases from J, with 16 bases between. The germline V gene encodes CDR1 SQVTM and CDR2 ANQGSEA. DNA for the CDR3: TGCAGCGCGTTAGGGAGCCGGGGCTACGAGCAGTACTTC. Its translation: CSALGSRGYEQYF.

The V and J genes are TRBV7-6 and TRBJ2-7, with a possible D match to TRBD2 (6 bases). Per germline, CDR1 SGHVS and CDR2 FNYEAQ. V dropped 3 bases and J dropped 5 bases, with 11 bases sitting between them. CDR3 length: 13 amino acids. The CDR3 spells CASSLEGSDEQYF. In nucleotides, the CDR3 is TGTGCCAGCAGCTTGGAGGGAAGCGACGAGCAGTACTTC. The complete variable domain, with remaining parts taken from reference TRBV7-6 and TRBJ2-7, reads GAGVSQSPRYKVTKRGQDVALRCDPISGHVSLYWYRQALGQGPEFLTYFNYEAQQDKSGLPNDRFSAERPEGSISTLTIQRTEQRDSAMYRCASSLEGSDEQYFGPGTRLTVT.

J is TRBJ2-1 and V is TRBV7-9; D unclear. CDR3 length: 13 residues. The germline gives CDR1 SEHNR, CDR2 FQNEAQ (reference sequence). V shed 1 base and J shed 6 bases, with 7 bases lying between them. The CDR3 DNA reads TGTGCCAGCAGCTTAGTCCATAGCAATGAGCAGTTCTTC. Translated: CASSLVHSNEQFF.

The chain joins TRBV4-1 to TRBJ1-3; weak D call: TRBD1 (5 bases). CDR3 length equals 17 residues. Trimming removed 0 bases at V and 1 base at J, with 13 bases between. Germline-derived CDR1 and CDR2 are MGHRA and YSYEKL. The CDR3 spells CASSQDPPGGSGNTIYF. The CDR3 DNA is TGCGCCAGCAGCCAAGATCCTCCTGGGGGATCTGGAAACACCATATATTTT.

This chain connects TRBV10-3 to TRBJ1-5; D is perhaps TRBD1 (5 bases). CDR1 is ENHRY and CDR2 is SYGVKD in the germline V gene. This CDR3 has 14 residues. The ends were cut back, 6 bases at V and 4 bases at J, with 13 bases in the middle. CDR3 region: CAISQDSSNQPQHF. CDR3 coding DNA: TGTGCCATCAGCCAAGACAGTTCAAATCAGCCCCAGCATTTT.

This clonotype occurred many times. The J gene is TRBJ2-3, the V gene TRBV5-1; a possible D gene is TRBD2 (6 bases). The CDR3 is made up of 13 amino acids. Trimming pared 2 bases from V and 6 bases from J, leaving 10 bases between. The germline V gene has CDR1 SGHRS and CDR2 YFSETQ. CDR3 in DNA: TGCGCCAGCAGCTTCCCGGGGGATGATACGCAGTATTTT. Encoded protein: CASSFPGDDTQYF.

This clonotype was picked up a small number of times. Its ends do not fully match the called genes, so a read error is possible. The CDR3 sequence is CASSLSSVGSF. CDR3 DNA: TGTGCCAGCAGCTTAAGTTCGGTTGGCTCTTTT. The chain employs TRBV11-2 and TRBJ2-3; D gene ambiguous. There are 11 residues in the CDR3. Germline assignment: CDR1 SGHAT and CDR2 FQNNGV.

CDR3 protein: CATSPGQTRGGPNEQYF. CDR3 nucleotides: TGTGCCACCAGTCCGGGACAGACCAGAGGGGGGCCAAACGAGCAGTACTTC. The chain links TRBV24-1 to TRBJ2-7, with D possibly being TRBD1 (7 bases). The CDR3 is 17 amino acids. Germline V gives CDR1 KGHDR, CDR2 SFDVKD. Deletions cut 6 bases from V and 5 bases from J, with 25 bases between.

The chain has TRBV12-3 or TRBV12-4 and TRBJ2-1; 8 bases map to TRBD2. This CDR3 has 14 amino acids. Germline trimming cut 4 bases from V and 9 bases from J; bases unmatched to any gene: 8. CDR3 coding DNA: TGTGCCAGCAGTTCCGACCGGGGGGGCCTTGAGCAGTTCTTC. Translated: CASSSDRGGLEQFF.

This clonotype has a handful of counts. CDR3 nucleotide sequence: TGTGCCACCAGCAGAGAGACAGTGCGAGGCTACACCTTC. Translating gives CATSRETVRGYTF. V gene TRBV15 combines with J gene TRBJ1-2; tentative D call: TRBD1 (5 bases). Trimming took 0 bases from V and 8 from J, leaving 10 bases between them. CDR3 size: 13 residues. Germline CDR1 and CDR2: LNHNV and YYDKDF (reference sequence).

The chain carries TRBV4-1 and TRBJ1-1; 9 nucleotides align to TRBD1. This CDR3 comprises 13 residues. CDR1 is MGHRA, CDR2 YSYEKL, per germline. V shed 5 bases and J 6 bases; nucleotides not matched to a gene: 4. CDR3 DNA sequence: TGCGCCAGCAGCTTGGGACAGGGCGCTGAAGCTTTCTTT. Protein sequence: CASSLGQGAEAFF.

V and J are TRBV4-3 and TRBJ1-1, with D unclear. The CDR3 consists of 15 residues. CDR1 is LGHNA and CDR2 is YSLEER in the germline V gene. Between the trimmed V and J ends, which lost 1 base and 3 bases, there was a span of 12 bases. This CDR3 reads CASSQGAIRDTEAFF. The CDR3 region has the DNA TGCGCCAGCAGCCAAGGCGCGATACGCGACACTGAAGCTTTCTTT.

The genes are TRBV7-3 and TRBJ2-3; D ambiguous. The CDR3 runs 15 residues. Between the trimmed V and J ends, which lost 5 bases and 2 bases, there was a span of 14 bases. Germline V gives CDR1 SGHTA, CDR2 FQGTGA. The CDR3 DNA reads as TGTGCCAGCAGCAGCCCGGACGGGTACACAGATACGCAGTATTTT. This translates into CASSSPDGYTDTQYF.

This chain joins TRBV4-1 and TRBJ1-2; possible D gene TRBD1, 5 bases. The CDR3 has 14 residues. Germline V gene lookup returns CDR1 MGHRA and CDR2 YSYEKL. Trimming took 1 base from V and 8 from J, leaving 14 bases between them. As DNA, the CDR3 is TGCGCCAGCAGCCAAGTTTATGGAGGGGCCGGCTACACCTTC. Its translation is CASSQVYGGAGYTF.

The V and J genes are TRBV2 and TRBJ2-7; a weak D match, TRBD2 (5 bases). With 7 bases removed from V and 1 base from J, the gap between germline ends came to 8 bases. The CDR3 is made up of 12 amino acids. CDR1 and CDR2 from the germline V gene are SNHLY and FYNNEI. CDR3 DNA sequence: TGTGCCAGCACAGCGGAGTCCTACGAGCAGTACTTC. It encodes CASTAESYEQYF.

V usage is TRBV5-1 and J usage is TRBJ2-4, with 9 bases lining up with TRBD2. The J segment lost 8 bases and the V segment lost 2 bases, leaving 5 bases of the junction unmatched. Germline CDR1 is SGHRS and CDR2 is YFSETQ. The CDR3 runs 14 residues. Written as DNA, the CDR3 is TGCGCCAGCAGCTTTGGCGGGGGGGCATACATTCAGTACTTC. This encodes CASSFGGGAYIQYF. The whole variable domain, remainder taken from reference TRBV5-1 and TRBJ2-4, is KAGVTQTPRYLIKTRGQQVTLSCSPISGHRSVSWYQQTPGQGLQFLFEYFSETQRNKGNFPGRFSGRQFSNSRSEMNVSTLELGDSALYLCASSFGGGAYIQYFGAGTRLSVL.

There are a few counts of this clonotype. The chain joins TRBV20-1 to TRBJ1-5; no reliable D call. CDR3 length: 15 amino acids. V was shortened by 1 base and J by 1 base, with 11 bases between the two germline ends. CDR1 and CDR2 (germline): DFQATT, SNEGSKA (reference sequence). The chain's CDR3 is CSARVIAGSNQPQHF. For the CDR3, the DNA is TGCAGTGCTAGAGTGATCGCCGGAAGCAATCAGCCCCAGCATTTT.

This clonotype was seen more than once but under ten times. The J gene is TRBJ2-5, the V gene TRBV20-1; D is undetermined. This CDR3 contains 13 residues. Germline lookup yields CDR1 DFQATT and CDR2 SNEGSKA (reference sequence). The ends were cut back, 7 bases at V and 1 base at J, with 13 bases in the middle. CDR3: CSVEARGQETQYF. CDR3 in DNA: TGCAGTGTCGAGGCGCGAGGCCAAGAGACCCAGTACTTC.